This record looks at one T cell receptor (beta chain) sequence and its context. This clone was seen only once. It has no known antigen specificity. Base qualities were left out, and no much larger clone turns up one base away. This entry belongs to a study of blood T cell repertoires in COVID-19 (dated by TCRdb to 2020 to 2022). Study-wide context: Samples from collaborators originated in the United States, Italy and Spain and spanned both the acute and convalescent phases of COVID-19. The material from the prospective study consisted of cDNA or gDNA derived from T cells, B-cell-depleted T cells, or PBMCs. Subjects who had been exposed to COVID-19, were actively infected with it, or had recovered from it provided the deeply sampled blood TCRbeta repertoires that made up the dataset. The repertoires were made available in a free public database intended to serve as a resource for research on the immune response to SARS-CoV-2. The samples were drawn from the first 160 participants of the ongoing ImmuneRACE study and from 1,254 subjects provided by 6 global collaborators. Sample metadata almost always included a de-identified subject ID, COVID-19 status, age in years and sex. HLA class I and class II types, where available, came from metadata supplied by the sample provider rather than from assay-based typing.

Collaborating institutions collected whole blood in K2EDTA tubes following their own protocols. For TCRbeta analysis, collaborator samples were shipped as frozen whole blood, as isolated PBMCs, or as DNA extracted from either sample type. On the study overall, not on this receptor specifically: Clinical and demographic metadata were provided uncurated, with the amount varying by source and participant.

Including the terminal cysteine and phenylalanine, the CDR3 comprises 14 residues. Of all the DNA, just the CDR3 is kept, 42 bases in frame from base 1. CDR1 and CDR2 were assigned from the germline V gene as MDHEN and SYDVKM. At the junction V is shortened by 2 bases and J by 8 bases; bases outside the gene matches: 5. TCRbeta CDR3 regions were amplified from genomic DNA by means of the immunoSEQ Assay, a bias-controlled multiplex PCR. As for the original processing: Nucleated cell counts per sample were estimated from amplification of reference gene primers within the assay. To quantify the absolute abundance of each unique TCRbeta CDR3 rearrangement, sequence reads were collapsed and filtered. For each sample, productive Simpson clonality was calculated as the square root of Simpson's diversity index across productive rearrangements. Here the immuneACCESS table is served through TCRdb, limited to in-frame sequences with V and J called. Missing clones are a known gap in these copies; in checked studies unresolved V genes cover under half, and the rest lacks a known reason. V and J calls and clone size follow that table, whereas D and trimming were derived from the DNA. The sample table holds 30,000 to 50,000 clones, of which about 80% were seen once. The top ten constitute 35% to 45% of the sample.

Input material: peripheral blood. The receptor chain draws on TRBV28 and TRBJ1-4; 7 nucleotides in the junction match TRBD1. The clonotype comes from an elderly man with active or convalescent COVID-19. DNA sequence: TGTGCCAGCAGTTTAACAGGGGTAGGGGAAAAACTGTTTTTT. It encodes CASSLTGVGEKLFF.